This TCR beta chain was captured by sequencing in a study of T cell repertoires in cytomegalovirus infection (dated by TCRdb to between 2018 and 2021). Describing the broader study: The HLA type of each donor mattered for the analysis, because public TCR beta signatures pointed to carriage of CMV infection along with the matching HLA type.

CDR1 SGHVT and CDR2 SQSDAQ are derived from the germline V gene. The CDR3 contains 12 residues, cysteine and phenylalanine counted. Here the CDR3 DNA is all that survives: 36 bases in frame from base 1. For this chain, trimming is 4 bases at the V end and 6 bases at the J end, and the number of junction bases without a gene match is 2. This clonotype was seen just once. Its antigen is not yet known. Base qualities are missing; no much larger clone stands one base away. One read alone lends weak support. TCRdb names Illumina HiSeq 1500 as the instrument used. Using fastp trimming at Q25 and MiXCR clonotype assembly, TCRdb reanalyzed the public sequencing data and kept in-frame beta chains. A single entry per CDR3 protein holds the most common genes and DNA from its merged rows. For this sample the table gives over 100,000 distinct CDR3 sequences, of which approximately 15% were detected only once. The ten largest account for around 8.5% of the sample.

Here is what the overall study found, with its caveats: The ex vivo response was dominated by HLA-C-restricted CMV-specific TCR beta clonotypes, which also provided the single most frequent clonotype in two of eight donors. Carriers of CMV infection plus the relevant HLA type were discriminated by the cumulative frequency of public TCR beta family members in the study cohort and in an independent approximately 360-donor cohort.

The sequenced sample was PBMCs. This receptor was taken from a human donor in good health (CMV status not recorded). Some clones in this sample may be carry-over from other donors' samples. This receptor chain uses TRBV7-4 and TRBJ2-7; 8 of the junction bases match TRBD1. CDR3 reads: CASSSTGVEQYF. At the DNA level, the sequence is TGTGCCAGCAGCTCGACAGGGGTCGAGCAGTACTTC.